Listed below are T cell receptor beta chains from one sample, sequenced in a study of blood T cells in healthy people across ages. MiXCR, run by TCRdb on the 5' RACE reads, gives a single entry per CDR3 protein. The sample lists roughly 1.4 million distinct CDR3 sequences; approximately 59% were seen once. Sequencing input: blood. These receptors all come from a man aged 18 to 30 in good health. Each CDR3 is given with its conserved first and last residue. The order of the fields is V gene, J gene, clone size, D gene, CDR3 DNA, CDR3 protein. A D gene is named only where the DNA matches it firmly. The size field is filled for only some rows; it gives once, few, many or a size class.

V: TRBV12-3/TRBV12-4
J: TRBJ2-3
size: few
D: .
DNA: TGTGCCAGCAGTTCCCAGGATCTCAGCACAGATACGCAGTATTTT
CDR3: CASSSQDLSTDTQYF

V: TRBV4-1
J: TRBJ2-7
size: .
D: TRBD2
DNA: TGCGCCAGCAGTCCCGAATCGGGGGGGTACGAGCAGTACTTC
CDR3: CASSPESGGYEQYF

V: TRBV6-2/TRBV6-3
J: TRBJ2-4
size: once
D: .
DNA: TGTGCCAGCAGTTACCCTGGGCTAGCCAAAAACATTCAGTACTTC
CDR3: CASSYPGLAKNIQYF

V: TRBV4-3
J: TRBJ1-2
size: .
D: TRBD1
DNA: TGCGCCAGCAGCCAGTACAGGGGACTCGGGGAGGGCTACACCTTC
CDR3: CASSQYRGLGEGYTF

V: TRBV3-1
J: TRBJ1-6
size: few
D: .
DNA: TGTGCCAGCAGCCAAGCGGGGTTCCGAAATTCACCCCTCCACTTT
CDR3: CASSQAGFRNSPLHF

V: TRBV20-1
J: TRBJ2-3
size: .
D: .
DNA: TGCAGTGCTAAGGTCCTGGCTACAGATACGCAGTATTTT
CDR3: CSAKVLATDTQYF

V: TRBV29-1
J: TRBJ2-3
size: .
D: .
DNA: TGCAGCGTGAACAGGATCGGGAGCTCTCGCTCAGATACGCAGTATTTT
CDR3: CSVNRIGSSRSDTQYF

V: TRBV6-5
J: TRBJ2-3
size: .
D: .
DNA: TGTGCCAGCAGGCCCACAGGGAGAGGTCCATTTTTCACAGATACGCAGTATTTT
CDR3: CASRPTGRGPFFTDTQYF

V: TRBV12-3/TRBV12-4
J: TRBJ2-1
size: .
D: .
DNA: TGTGCCAGCGCTTTCACGGATGAGCAGTTCTTC
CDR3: CASAFTDEQFF

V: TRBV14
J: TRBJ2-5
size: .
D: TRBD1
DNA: TGTGCCAGCAGCCAACATGGACAGGGGAGGAAGGCAAATGAGCAGTACTTC
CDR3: CASSQHGQGRKANEQYF

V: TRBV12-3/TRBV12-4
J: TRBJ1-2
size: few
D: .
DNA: TGTGCCAGCAGTCCACGCCCAGGGTGGCATGGCTACACCTTC
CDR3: CASSPRPGWHGYTF

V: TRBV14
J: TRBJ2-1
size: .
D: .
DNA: TGTGCCAGCAGCCAAGGGGCTGGGGGCCGGCACGGGATGAATGAGCAGTTCTTC
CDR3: CASSQGAGGRHGMNEQFF

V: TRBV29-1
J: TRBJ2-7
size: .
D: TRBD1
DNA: TGCAGCGTTGTAGTACGGACAGGGGAGGGGAACGACGAGCAGTACTTC
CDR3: CSVVVRTGEGNDEQYF

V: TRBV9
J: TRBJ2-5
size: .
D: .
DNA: TGTGCCAGCAGCCCTAGGGACATTTACCAAGAGACCCAGTACTTC
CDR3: CASSPRDIYQETQYF

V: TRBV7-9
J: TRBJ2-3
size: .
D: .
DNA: TGTGCCAGCAGCTTAGGGGACTTCCCCGCGAATACGCAGTATTTT
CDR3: CASSLGDFPANTQYF

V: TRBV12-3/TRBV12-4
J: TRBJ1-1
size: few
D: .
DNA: TGTGCCAGCAGTTTCTCTGGGGGGCTGTCTTTCTTT
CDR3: CASSFSGGLSFF

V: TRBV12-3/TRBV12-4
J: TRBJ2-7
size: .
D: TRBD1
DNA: TGTGCCAGCAGAGTGGGGACAGTCACCGAGCAGTACTTC
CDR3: CASRVGTVTEQYF

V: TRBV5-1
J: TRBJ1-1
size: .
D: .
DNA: TGCGCCAGCAGCCGCGTAGACACTGAAGCTTTCTTT
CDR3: CASSRVDTEAFF

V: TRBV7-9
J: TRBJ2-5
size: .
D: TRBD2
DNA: TGTGCCAGCAGCCGGTCGTCTAGCGGGATCCAAGAGACCCAGTACTTC
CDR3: CASSRSSSGIQETQYF

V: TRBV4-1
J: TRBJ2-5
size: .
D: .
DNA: TGCGCCAGCAGTGAGATTGACAGGGAGGGGACCCAGTACTTC
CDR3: CASSEIDREGTQYF

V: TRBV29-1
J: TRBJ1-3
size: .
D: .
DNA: TGCAGCGTTGACACGGCAGGCTCTGGAAACACCATATATTTT
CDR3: CSVDTAGSGNTIYF

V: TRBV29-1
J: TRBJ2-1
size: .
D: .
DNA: TGCAGCGTTGACCCTATATTGGGGGATATTAATAGGAATGAGCAGTTCTTC
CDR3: CSVDPILGDINRNEQFF

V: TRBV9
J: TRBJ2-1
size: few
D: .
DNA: TGTGCCAGCAGCGTAGGCACGGAGACAGGTTACAATGAGCAGTTCTTC
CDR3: CASSVGTETGYNEQFF

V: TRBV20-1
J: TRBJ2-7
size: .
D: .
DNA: TGCAGTGCTAGAGGCAGGGACTCCTACGAGCAGTACTTC
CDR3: CSARGRDSYEQYF

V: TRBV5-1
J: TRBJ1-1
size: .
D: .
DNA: TGCGCCAGCAGCCGGACAGACATGAACACTGAAGCTTTCTTT
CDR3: CASSRTDMNTEAFF

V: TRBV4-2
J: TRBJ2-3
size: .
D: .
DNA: TGTGCCAGCAATCGGGACACTAGCACAGATACGCAGTATTTT
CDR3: CASNRDTSTDTQYF

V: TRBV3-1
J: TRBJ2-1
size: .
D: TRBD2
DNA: TGTGCCAGCAGCCAAGATGCCGGGGGGGCCTACAATGAGCAGTTCTTC
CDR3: CASSQDAGGAYNEQFF

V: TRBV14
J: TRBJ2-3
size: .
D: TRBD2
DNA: TGTGCCAGCAGCCAAAGAGGACTAGCGGGAGGAAGAGGCACAGATACGCAGTATTTT
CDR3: CASSQRGLAGGRGTDTQYF

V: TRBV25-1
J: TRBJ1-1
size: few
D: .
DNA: TGTGCCAGCAGCTCACTCCCGACAGACCTGAACACTGAAGCTTTCTTT
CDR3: CASSSLPTDLNTEAFF

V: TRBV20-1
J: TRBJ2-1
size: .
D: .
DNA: TGCAGTGCTAGAGATCCGAACTATGAGCAGTTCTTC
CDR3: CSARDPNYEQFF

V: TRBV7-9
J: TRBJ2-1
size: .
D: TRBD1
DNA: TGTGCCAGCAGCTTGGACAGGAGCCACAATGAGCAGTTCTTC
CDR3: CASSLDRSHNEQFF

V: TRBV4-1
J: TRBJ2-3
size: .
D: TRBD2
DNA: TGCGCCAGCAGCCAAGATCGATCACTAGCGGGAGTCGGGGATACGCAGTATTTT
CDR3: CASSQDRSLAGVGDTQYF

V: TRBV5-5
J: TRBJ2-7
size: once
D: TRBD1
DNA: TGTGCCAGCAGCTGGAACCCCGGGACAGGGGATGCCGAGCAGTACTTC
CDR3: CASSWNPGTGDAEQYF

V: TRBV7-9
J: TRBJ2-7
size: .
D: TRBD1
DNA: TGTGCCAGCAGCTTAGACTTGGGACAGGGTAACTACGAGCAGTACTTC
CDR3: CASSLDLGQGNYEQYF

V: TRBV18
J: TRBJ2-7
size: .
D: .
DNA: TGTGCCAGCTCCCTTGGCAGGAGTGAGTACGAGCAGTACTTC
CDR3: CASSLGRSEYEQYF

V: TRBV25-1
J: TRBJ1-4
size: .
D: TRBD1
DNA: TGTGCCAGCAGTGACCCCGGGACAGATGAAAAACTGTTTTTT
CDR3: CASSDPGTDEKLFF

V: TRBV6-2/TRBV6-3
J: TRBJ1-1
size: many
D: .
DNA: TGTGCCAGCAGTTGGGGAGGGAACACTGAAGCTTTCTTT
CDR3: CASSWGGNTEAFF

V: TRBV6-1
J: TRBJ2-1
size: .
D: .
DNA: TGTGCCAGCAAGCTCGGAGGGGTGAATGAGCAGTTCTTC
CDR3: CASKLGGVNEQFF

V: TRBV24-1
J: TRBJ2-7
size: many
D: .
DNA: TGTGCCACCCCTACCCGGCGCGTCGCCGACCCTTACGAGCAGTACTTC
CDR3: CATPTRRVADPYEQYF

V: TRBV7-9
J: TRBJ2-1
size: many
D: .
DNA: TGTGCCAGCAGCACCAGGGTATCCCCCTACAATGAGCAGTTCTTC
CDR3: CASSTRVSPYNEQFF

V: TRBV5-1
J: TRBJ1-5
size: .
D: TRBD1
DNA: TGCGCCAGCAGCTTCAGAGACAGGGGTAGGAGCAATCAGCCCCAGCATTTT
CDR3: CASSFRDRGRSNQPQHF

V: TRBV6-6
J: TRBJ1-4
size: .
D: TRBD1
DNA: TGTGCCAGCAGTATCGGACAGGGGGCGGAGAAACTGTTTTTT
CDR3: CASSIGQGAEKLFF

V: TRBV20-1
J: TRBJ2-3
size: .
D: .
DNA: TGCAGTGCTAGACCAAGCAGGAGTGCAGATACGCAGTATTTT
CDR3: CSARPSRSADTQYF

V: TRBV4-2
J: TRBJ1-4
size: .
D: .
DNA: TGTGCCAGCAGCCAGGACCCCTTGTTCAAACACCGTAATGAAAAACTGTTTTTT
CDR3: CASSQDPLFKHRNEKLFF

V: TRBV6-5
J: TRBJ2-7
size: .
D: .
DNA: TGTGCCAGCAGTTGGTCTGGTCCTGATACTTCCTACGAGCAGTACTTC
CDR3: CASSWSGPDTSYEQYF

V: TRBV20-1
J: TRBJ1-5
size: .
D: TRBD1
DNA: TGCAGTGCTAGAGTCAGGGGGCTCATCAATCAGCCCCAGCATTTT
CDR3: CSARVRGLINQPQHF

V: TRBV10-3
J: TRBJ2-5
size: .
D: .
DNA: TGTGCCACCCAGGGGCTGGACGGGACCCAGTACTTC
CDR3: CATQGLDGTQYF

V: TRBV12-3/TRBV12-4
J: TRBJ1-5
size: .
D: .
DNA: TGTGCCAGCAGTAGCAGGGGACATAGCAATCAGCCCCAGCATTTT
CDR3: CASSSRGHSNQPQHF

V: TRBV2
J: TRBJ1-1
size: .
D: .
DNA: TGTGCCACCGGAGACGAGACGGTTACTGAAGCTTTCTTT
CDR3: CATGDETVTEAFF

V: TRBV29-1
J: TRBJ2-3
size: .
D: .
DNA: TGCAGCGTCACCTTTCCTTTCACAGGGAGCACAGATACGCAGTATTTT
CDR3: CSVTFPFTGSTDTQYF

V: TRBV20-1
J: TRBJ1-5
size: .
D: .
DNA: TGCAGTGCCCTCCGACCGGGGACCAATCAGCCCCAGCATTTT
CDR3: CSALRPGTNQPQHF

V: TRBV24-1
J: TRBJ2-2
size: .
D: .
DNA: TGTGCCACCAGTAAAACCGGGGAGCTGTTTTTT
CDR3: CATSKTGELFF

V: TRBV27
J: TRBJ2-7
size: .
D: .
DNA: TGTGCCAGCAGTTCCTTGGACACGAGCTACGAGCAGTACTTC
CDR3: CASSSLDTSYEQYF

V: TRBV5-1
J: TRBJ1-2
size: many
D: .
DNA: TGCGCCAGCAGCTTGACCGAGCGGGGCTACACCTTC
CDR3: CASSLTERGYTF

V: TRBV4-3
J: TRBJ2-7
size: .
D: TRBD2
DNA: TGCGCCAGCAGCCACGGGACTAGCGGGTTCTACGAGCAGTACTTC
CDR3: CASSHGTSGFYEQYF